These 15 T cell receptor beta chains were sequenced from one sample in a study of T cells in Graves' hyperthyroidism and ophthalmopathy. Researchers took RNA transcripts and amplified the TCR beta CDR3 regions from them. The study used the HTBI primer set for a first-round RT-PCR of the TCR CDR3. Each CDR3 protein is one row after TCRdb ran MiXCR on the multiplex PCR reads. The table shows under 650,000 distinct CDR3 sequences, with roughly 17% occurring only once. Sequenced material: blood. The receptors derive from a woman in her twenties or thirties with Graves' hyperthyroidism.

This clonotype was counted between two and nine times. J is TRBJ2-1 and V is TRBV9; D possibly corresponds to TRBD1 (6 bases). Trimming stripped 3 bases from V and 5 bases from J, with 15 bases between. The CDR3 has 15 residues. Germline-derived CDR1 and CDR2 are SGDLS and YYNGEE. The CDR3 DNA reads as TGTGCCAGCAGCGGGGAAGGGGGTTTGGACAATGAGCAGTTCTTC. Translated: CASSGEGGLDNEQFF.

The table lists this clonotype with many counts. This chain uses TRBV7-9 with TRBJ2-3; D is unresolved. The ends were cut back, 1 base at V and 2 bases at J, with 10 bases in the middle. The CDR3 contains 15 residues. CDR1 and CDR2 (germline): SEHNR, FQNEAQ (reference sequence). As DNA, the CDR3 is TGTGCCAGCAGCTTAGTCCAGGACCCCACAGATACGCAGTATTTT. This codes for CASSLVQDPTDTQYF.

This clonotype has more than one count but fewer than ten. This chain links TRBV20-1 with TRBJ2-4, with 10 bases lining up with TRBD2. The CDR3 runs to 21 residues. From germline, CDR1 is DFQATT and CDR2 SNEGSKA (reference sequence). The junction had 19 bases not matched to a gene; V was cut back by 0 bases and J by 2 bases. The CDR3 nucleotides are TGCAGTGCTAGAGATCATGTTCTAGCGGGAGTTAGTAGTAAAACCAAAAACATTCAGTACTTC. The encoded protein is CSARDHVLAGVSSKTKNIQYF.

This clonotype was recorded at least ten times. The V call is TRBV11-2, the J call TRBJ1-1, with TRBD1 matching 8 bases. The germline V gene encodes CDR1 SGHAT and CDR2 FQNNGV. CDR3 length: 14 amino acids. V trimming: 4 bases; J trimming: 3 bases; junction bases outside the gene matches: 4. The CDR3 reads CASSSTGVYTEAFF. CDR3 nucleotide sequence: TGTGCCAGCAGCTCGACAGGGGTATACACTGAAGCTTTCTTT. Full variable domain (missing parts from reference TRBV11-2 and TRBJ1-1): EAGVAQSPRYKIIEKRQSVAFWCNPISGHATLYWYQQILGQGPKLLIQFQNNGVVDDSQLPKDRFSAERLKGVDSTLKIQPAKLEDSAVYLCASSSTGVYTEAFFGQGTRLTVV.

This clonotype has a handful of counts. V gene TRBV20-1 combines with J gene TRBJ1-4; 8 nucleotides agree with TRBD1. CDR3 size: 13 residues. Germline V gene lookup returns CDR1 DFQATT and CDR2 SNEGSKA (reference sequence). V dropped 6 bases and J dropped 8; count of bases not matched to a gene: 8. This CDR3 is CSARDRLDEKLFF. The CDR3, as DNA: TGCAGTGCCAGGGACAGGTTAGACGAAAAACTGTTTTTT.

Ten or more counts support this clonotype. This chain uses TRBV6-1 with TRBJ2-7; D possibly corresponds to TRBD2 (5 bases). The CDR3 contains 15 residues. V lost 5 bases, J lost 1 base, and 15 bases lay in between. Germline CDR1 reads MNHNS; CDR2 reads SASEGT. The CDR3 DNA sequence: TGTGCCAGCAGTTACAAGAGGACTGATTCCTACGAGCAGTACTTC. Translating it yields CASSYKRTDSYEQYF.

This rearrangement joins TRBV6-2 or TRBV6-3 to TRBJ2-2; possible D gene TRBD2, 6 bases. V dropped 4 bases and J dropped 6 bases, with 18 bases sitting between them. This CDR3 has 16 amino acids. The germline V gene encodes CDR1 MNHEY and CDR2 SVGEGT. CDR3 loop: CASSSAAGLSSGELFF. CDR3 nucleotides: TGTGCCAGCAGTTCCGCGGCGGGATTAAGTTCCGGGGAGCTGTTTTTT.

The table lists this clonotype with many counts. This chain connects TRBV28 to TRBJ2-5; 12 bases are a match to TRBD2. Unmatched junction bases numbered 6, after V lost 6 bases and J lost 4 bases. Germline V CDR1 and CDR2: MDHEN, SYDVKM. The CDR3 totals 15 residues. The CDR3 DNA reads TGTGCCAGCAGCTTCGGACTAGCGGGAACAGAGACCCAGTACTTC. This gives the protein CASSFGLAGTETQYF.

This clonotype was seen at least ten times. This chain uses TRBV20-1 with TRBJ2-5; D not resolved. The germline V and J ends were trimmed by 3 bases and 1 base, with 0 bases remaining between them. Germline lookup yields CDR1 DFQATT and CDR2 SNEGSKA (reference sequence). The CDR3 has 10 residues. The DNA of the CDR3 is TGCAGTGCTAGCCAAGAGACCCAGTACTTC. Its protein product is CSASQETQYF.

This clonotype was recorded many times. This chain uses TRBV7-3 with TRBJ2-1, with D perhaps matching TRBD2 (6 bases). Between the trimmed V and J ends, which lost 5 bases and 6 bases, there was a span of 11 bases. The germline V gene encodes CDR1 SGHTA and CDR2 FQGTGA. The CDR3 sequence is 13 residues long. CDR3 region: CASSGYSGNEQFF. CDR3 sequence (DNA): TGTGCCAGCAGCGGCTATAGCGGCAATGAGCAGTTCTTC.

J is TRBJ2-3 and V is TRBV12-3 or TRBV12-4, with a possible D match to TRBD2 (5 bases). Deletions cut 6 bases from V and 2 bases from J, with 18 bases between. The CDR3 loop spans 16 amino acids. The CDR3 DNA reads TGTGCCAGCAGCGTACCCCCGGGAACCTACACAGATACGCAGTATTTT. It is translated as CASSVPPGTYTDTQYF.

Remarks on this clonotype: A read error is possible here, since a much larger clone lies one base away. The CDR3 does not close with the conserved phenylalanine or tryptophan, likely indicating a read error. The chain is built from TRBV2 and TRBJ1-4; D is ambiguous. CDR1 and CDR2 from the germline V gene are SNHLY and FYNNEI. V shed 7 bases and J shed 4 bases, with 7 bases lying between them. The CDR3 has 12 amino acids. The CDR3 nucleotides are TGTGCCAGCAAAACGGATAATGAAAAACTGTTTTCT. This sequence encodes CASKTDNEKLFS.

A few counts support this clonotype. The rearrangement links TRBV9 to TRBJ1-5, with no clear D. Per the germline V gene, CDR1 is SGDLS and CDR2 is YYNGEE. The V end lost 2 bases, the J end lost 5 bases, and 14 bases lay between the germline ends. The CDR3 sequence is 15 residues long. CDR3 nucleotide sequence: TGTGCCAGCAGCGTGACCTGGACTGAGGATCAGCCCCAGCATTTT. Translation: CASSVTWTEDQPQHF.

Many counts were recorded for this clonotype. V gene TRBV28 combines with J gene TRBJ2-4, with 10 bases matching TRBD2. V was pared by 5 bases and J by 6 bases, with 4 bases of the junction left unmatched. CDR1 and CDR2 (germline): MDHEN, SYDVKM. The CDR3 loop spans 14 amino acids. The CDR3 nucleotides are TGTGCCAGCAGTCCTAGCGGGGGTTTAAACATTCAGTACTTC. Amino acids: CASSPSGGLNIQYF.

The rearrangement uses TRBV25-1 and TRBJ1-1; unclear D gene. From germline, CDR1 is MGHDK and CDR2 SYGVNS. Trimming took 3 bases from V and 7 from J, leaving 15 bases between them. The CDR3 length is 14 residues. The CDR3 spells CASSDRTGGIEAFF. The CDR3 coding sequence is TGTGCCAGCAGTGACCGAACGGGCGGAATTGAAGCTTTCTTT.